This is a list of T cell receptor beta chains from one sample in a study of immune evolution from preneoplasia to lung adenocarcinoma. Sequencing was performed with immunoSEQ multiplex PCR; in TCRdb, only in-frame clones are kept and a portion is missing. The data hold about 11,000 clones, with about 74% observed a single time. Sequenced sample: FFPE normal lung tissue adjacent to the tumor. The source of these receptors is a person aged 55 to 75 with lung adenocarcinoma. Some clones in this sample may be carry-over from other donors' samples. Each CDR3 is given with its conserved first and last residue. Each record gives: CDR3 DNA, CDR3 protein, J gene, D gene, clone size, V gene. A D gene is named only where the DNA matches it firmly. The size field is filled for only some rows; it gives once, few, many or a size class.

TGTGCCAGTAGTATGGCACCTGGAGGGCAGCCCCAGCATTTT,CASSMAPGGQPQHF,TRBJ1-5,NA,NA,TRBV19
TGTGCCAGCAGCGTAGAGAAAGGCTCCTACAATGAGCAGTTCTTC,CASSVEKGSYNEQFF,TRBJ2-1,NA,NA,TRBV9
TGTGCCAGCAGTTTGGATCTCTATGGCTACACCTTC,CASSLDLYGYTF,TRBJ1-2,NA,NA,TRBV28
TGTGCCAGCAGAGCGGGACTAGAGGGAAACACCGGGGAGCTGTTTTTT,CASRAGLEGNTGELFF,TRBJ2-2,TRBD2,medium-sized,TRBV5-4
TGCGCCAGCAGTGAAGAGGGAACTGGAAACACCATATATTTT,CASSEEGTGNTIYF,TRBJ1-3,NA,NA,TRBV10-1
TGTGCCAGCAGCCCCAGGACAGGGCTTATCGAGCAGTACTTC,CASSPRTGLIEQYF,TRBJ2-7,TRBD1,NA,TRBV7-2
TGCAGCGTTGGGGACAGGGGTTTAGGTCGCGATGAGCAGTTCTTC,CSVGDRGLGRDEQFF,TRBJ2-1,TRBD1,NA,TRBV29-1
TGTGCCAGTCGGGGGGTCCGCACAGATACGCAGTATTTT,CASRGVRTDTQYF,TRBJ2-3,TRBD2,few,TRBV28
TGTGCCAGCAGCCAAGATAGGAAGACCCAGTACTTC,CASSQDRKTQYF,TRBJ2-5,NA,few,TRBV14
TGCAGCGTGAGAGAGAAAAGGACTAGCGGATCCGCAAACAGGGAGACCCAGTACTTC,CSVREKRTSGSANRETQYF,TRBJ2-5,TRBD2,NA,TRBV29-1
TGTGCCAGCAGCTTACAAAGCGGCAGGGGAGTGACCCCCCAGCATTTT,CASSLQSGRGVTPQHF,TRBJ1-5,NA,NA,TRBV7-2
TGTGCCAGTAGTATAGGTAGGGGTGGCCAGCCCCAGCATTTT,CASSIGRGGQPQHF,TRBJ1-5,NA,NA,TRBV19
TGTGCCAGCAGCTTGCGGTCAGGGGTTGTTGGTGGCTACACCTTC,CASSLRSGVVGGYTF,TRBJ1-2,NA,NA,TRBV5-5
TGTGCCAGTAGTACCAGGACTAGCGGGAGATCCAAAAACATTCAGTACTTC,CASSTRTSGRSKNIQYF,TRBJ2-4,TRBD2,NA,TRBV19
TGCGCCAGCAGCCAAAGCGGGGGATTAGCCAAAAACATTCAGTACTTC,CASSQSGGLAKNIQYF,TRBJ2-4,TRBD2,few,TRBV4-1
TGTGCCAGCAGCCAAGAGTGGGATTGGGGGGGAGTGGGCTACGAGCAGTACTTC,CASSQEWDWGGVGYEQYF,TRBJ2-7,TRBD2,NA,TRBV14
TGTGCCTCCGGGAGAGCTAACGAGCAGTACTTC,CASGRANEQYF,TRBJ2-7,NA,NA,TRBV30
TGTGCCAGCTCCCCTAACGCGGGAGGAGGAGAGACCCAGTACTTC,CASSPNAGGGETQYF,TRBJ2-5,TRBD2,NA,TRBV18
TGTGCCAGCAGCTTATTGGACAGGGGAGTTCAGCCCCAGCATTTT,CASSLLDRGVQPQHF,TRBJ1-5,TRBD1,NA,TRBV7-8
TGTGCCAGCAGATGGGGACAGGGGGCAGGAGAAGCTTTCTTT,CASRWGQGAGEAFF,TRBJ1-1,TRBD1,NA,TRBV5-4
TGTGCCAGTAAAGGTACAGCCAAAAACATTCAGTACTTC,CASKGTAKNIQYF,TRBJ2-4,NA,NA,TRBV19
TGTGCCAGCAGCCCAAGATATGAGGGGGTTAATGAAAAACTGTTTTTT,CASSPRYEGVNEKLFF,TRBJ1-4,NA,NA,TRBV4-2
TGCGCCAGCAGGCCGACAGGGTCGGAGACCCAGTACTTC,CASRPTGSETQYF,TRBJ2-5,TRBD1,NA,TRBV5-1
TGTGCCAGCAGCGTAGACCCCTCGGCCAGTGTAGCTTTCTTT,CASSVDPSASVAFF,TRBJ1-1,NA,NA,TRBV9
TGTGCCAGCGCGAGGGGGGTTGGCGGATCCTACGAGCAGTACTTC,CASARGVGGSYEQYF,TRBJ2-7,NA,NA,TRBV6-1
TGTGCCAGCAGTGACTGGACTAAATTCGAGCAGTACTTC,CASSDWTKFEQYF,TRBJ2-7,NA,NA,TRBV2
TGTGCCAGCAGCACTCGACGGAGGAGCTCCTACAATGAGCAGTTCTTC,CASSTRRRSSYNEQFF,TRBJ2-1,NA,NA,TRBV5-6
TGCGCCAGCAGCTTGTTAACTAGCGGGTTTCAAGAGACCCAGTACTTC,CASSLLTSGFQETQYF,TRBJ2-5,TRBD2,NA,TRBV5-1
TGTGCCATCAAGGACCGGGAGGTCATAACTAATGAGCAGTTCTTC,CAIKDREVITNEQFF,TRBJ2-1,TRBD2,NA,TRBV10-3
TGTGCCTGGGCGGACAGGGGGCAAGAAAAACTGTTTTTT,CAWADRGQEKLFF,TRBJ1-4,TRBD1,once,TRBV30
TGTGCCAGCAGCCGTAAGGACAGCTATGGCTACACCTTC,CASSRKDSYGYTF,TRBJ1-2,NA,NA,TRBV7-9
TGTGCCAGCAGCCAAGAGGGACTTGCCTACGAGCAGTACTTC,CASSQEGLAYEQYF,TRBJ2-7,NA,NA,TRBV14
TGTGCCAGCAGTGACTCTAGAGAGACCGGGGAGCTGTTTTTT,CASSDSRETGELFF,TRBJ2-2,NA,NA,TRBV6-4
TGTGCCTGGAGTGAAGGCAGGGCCCCCTACGAGCAGTACTTC,CAWSEGRAPYEQYF,TRBJ2-7,NA,once,TRBV30
TGTGCCACCAGCAGAGGCCAGCAGACCCAAGAGACCCAGTACTTC,CATSRGQQTQETQYF,TRBJ2-5,NA,few,TRBV15
TGTGCCAGCAGCTTGAACTATGGCTACACCTTC,CASSLNYGYTF,TRBJ1-2,NA,NA,TRBV11-2
TGTGCCAGCAGCCTTCAATATCAGCCCCAGCATTTT,CASSLQYQPQHF,TRBJ1-5,NA,NA,TRBV28
TGTGCCAGCACAGGGGGGGGACAAATGAACACTGAAGCTTTCTTT,CASTGGGQMNTEAFF,TRBJ1-1,TRBD1,NA,TRBV28
TGTGCCAGCAGCTTAGCCCCGATAGCGGGACAAGAGACCCAGTACTTC,CASSLAPIAGQETQYF,TRBJ2-5,TRBD2,NA,TRBV7-8
TGTGCCAGCTTTGACCCAGGGTATAGCAATCAGCCCCAGCATTTT,CASFDPGYSNQPQHF,TRBJ1-5,NA,NA,TRBV28
TGTGCCAGCACCATAGTGCAGCAGCAAGGGAGTCAGTACTTC,CASTIVQQQGSQYF,TRBJ2-4,NA,NA,TRBV11-2
TGTGCCAGCTCTATCCGGGGGCTAGCGGGGCCTAGTGGGGAAGAGACCCAGTACTTC,CASSIRGLAGPSGEETQYF,TRBJ2-5,TRBD2,NA,TRBV28
TGTGCCAGCAGCTCCTTCGGGGGGGAAAGGCAGCCCCAGCATTTT,CASSSFGGERQPQHF,TRBJ1-5,NA,NA,TRBV7-2
TGTGCCACCAGCGGAACCGGACAGGGGAAAAATCAGCCCCAGCATTTT,CATSGTGQGKNQPQHF,TRBJ1-5,TRBD1,NA,TRBV15
TGTGCCAGCAGTTTCGGGGCGGGGACCCAGTACTTC,CASSFGAGTQYF,TRBJ2-5,NA,NA,TRBV28
TGTGCCAGCGCAAGGACAGCACAATCCTACGAGCAGTACTTC,CASARTAQSYEQYF,TRBJ2-7,NA,NA,TRBV11-2
TGTGCCAGCAGCACCCTCCTAACAGATACGCAGTATTTT,CASSTLLTDTQYF,TRBJ2-3,NA,NA,TRBV11-2
TGCAGCGTTGTTGTCGGAGGGAGAGAGACCCAGTACTTC,CSVVVGGRETQYF,TRBJ2-5,NA,NA,TRBV29-1
TGTGCCAGCAGCTCGGGACATAACCAAGAGACCCAGTACTTC,CASSSGHNQETQYF,TRBJ2-5,NA,NA,TRBV5-4
TGTGCCTGGAGTGTAGGGCAGGGCGTTTACGAGCAGTACTTC,CAWSVGQGVYEQYF,TRBJ2-7,NA,NA,TRBV30
TGTGCCAGACTAGGTAGGGGCAATGAGCAGTTCTTC,CARLGRGNEQFF,TRBJ2-1,NA,once,TRBV30
TGTGCCATCAGTGACAGGGGTAGCAATCAGCCCCAGCATTTT,CAISDRGSNQPQHF,TRBJ1-5,NA,NA,TRBV10-3
TGCAGTGTTAGCCTAATTGAAGCTTTCTTT,CSVSLIEAFF,TRBJ1-1,NA,NA,TRBV20-1
TGTGCCAGCAGTGCCGGGACTAGCGACACCGGGGAGCTGTTTTTT,CASSAGTSDTGELFF,TRBJ2-2,TRBD2,NA,TRBV6-4
TGTGCCAGCATGATGAACACTGAAGCTTTCTTT,CASMMNTEAFF,TRBJ1-1,NA,NA,TRBV2